Shown below are 17 T cell receptor beta chains from a single sample sequenced in a study of beta chain features in type 1 diabetes. Their cognate antigens are unknown. Regarding the study as a whole: Patients with Type 1 diabetes showed moderately but significantly shorter TCRB CDR3s in all four CD4+ subsets.

The isolated RNA, all of it, was reverse transcribed, so expressed TCRB transcripts were what got sequenced. Profiling relied on immunoSEQ multiplex PCR, and the TCRdb table lists in-frame clones only, not all of them. The sample carries about 700,000 clones, roughly 13% recorded once. Input material: naive CD4+ T cells from blood. All receptors derive from a man younger than 30 with type 1 diabetes.

The rearrangement joins TRBV7-9 to TRBJ1-4; a weak D match, TRBD1 (5 bases). Between the trimmed V and J ends, which lost 2 bases and 5 bases, there was a span of 12 bases. This CDR3 comprises 15 residues. Per germline, CDR1 SEHNR and CDR2 FQNEAQ (reference sequence). The CDR3 coding sequence is TGTGCCAGCAGCTTAAAACAGGCTGAAAATGAAAAACTGTTTTTT. Amino acids: CASSLKQAENEKLFF.

The rearrangement joins TRBV10-3 to TRBJ2-3; no clear D gene. Trimming pared 5 bases from V and 6 bases from J, leaving 6 bases between. The CDR3 extends over 11 amino acids. The germline V gene encodes CDR1 ENHRY and CDR2 SYGVKD. CDR3 loop: CAISLMDTQYF. CDR3 nucleotide sequence: TGTGCCATCAGTCTTATGGATACGCAGTATTTT.

This sequence joins TRBV19 and TRBJ2-1; 9 bases line up with TRBD2. V dropped 2 bases and J dropped 7; count of bases not matched to a gene: 12. The CDR3 consists of 17 residues. Per the germline V gene, CDR1 is LNHDA and CDR2 is SQIVND (reference sequence). The CDR3 sequence: CASSIRGTSFTSNEQFF. CDR3 nucleotides: TGTGCCAGTAGTATAAGAGGGACTAGCTTCACTTCTAATGAGCAGTTCTTC.

This clone was detected a few times. V gene TRBV5-1 combines with J gene TRBJ2-5, with a tentative D call TRBD1 (6 bases). Trimming cost V 0 bases and J 4 bases, with 13 bases left between them. This CDR3 has 15 amino acids. Germline CDR1 reads SGHRS; CDR2 reads YFSETQ. The CDR3 spells CASSLAQGNRETQYF. CDR3 DNA: TGCGCCAGCAGCTTGGCACAGGGTAATCGAGAGACCCAGTACTTC.

This clone was counted only a few times. Within the sample, other DNA sequences also encode this same CDR3. This chain connects TRBV20-1 to TRBJ1-4, with 7 bases aligning to TRBD1. Germline lookup yields CDR1 DFQATT and CDR2 SNEGSKA (reference sequence). V lost 6 bases to trimming and J lost 8 bases; unmatched junction nucleotides: 0. This CDR3 spans 10 amino acids. The CDR3 protein is CSARGEKLFF. The CDR3 DNA sequence: TGCAGTGCCAGGGGGGAAAAACTGTTTTTT.

Turning to this clone: This sample includes further DNA sequences coding for the same CDR3. The rearrangement joins TRBV6-5 to TRBJ1-2, with 7 nucleotides matching TRBD1. CDR3 length equals 13 residues. V was pared by 6 bases and J by 2 bases, with 3 bases of the junction left unmatched. Germline CDR1 is MNHEY and CDR2 is SVGAGI. The CDR3 bases are TGTGCCAGCAGCCGAGGGGGCAACTATGGCTACACCTTC. Translation: CASSRGGNYGYTF.

This clone was counted only a few times. The J gene is TRBJ1-5, the V gene TRBV29-1; 7 nucleotides agree with TRBD1. The germline V gene encodes CDR1 SQVTM and CDR2 ANQGSEA. The CDR3 is made up of 14 amino acids. Trimming removed 4 bases from V and 1 base from J; junction bases left unmatched: 4. The CDR3 DNA reads TGCAGCGTTGTTTCAGGGGGAAGCAATCAGCCCCAGCATTTT. This translates into CSVVSGGSNQPQHF. Full variable domain (missing parts from reference TRBV29-1 and TRBJ1-5): SAVISQKPSRDICQRGTSLTIQCQVDSQVTMMFWYRQQPGQSLTLIATANQGSEATYESGFVIDKFPISRPNLTFSTLTVSNMSPEDSSIYLCSVVSGGSNQPQHFGDGTRLSIL.

The chain joins TRBV10-3 to TRBJ1-2, with D perhaps TRBD1 (6 bases). The CDR3 extends over 14 amino acids. Trimming removed 10 bases from V and 6 bases from J, with 21 bases in between. Germline V gene lookup returns CDR1 ENHRY and CDR2 SYGVKD. DNA for the CDR3: TGTGCCACTAACCAGGGGTCAGATGCCGATGGCTACACCTTC. Amino acid sequence: CATNQGSDADGYTF.

This clone was seen more than once but under ten times. The chain couples TRBV30 to TRBJ1-1; no definite D call. The CDR3 sequence is 16 residues long. The V and J ends lost 3 bases and 0 bases respectively, with 17 bases between them. CDR1 is GTSNPN, CDR2 SVGIG, per germline (reference sequence). CDR3 in DNA: TGTGCCTGGAGCGGGAGGTTTTCGGGAATGAACACTGAAGCTTTCTTT. This encodes CAWSGRFSGMNTEAFF.

This clone occurred once. The chain carries TRBV2 and TRBJ2-1; D is ambiguous. The CDR3 runs to 11 residues. Trimming removed 6 bases from V and 6 bases from J, with 6 bases in between. The germline V gene encodes CDR1 SNHLY and CDR2 FYNNEI. The CDR3, as DNA: TGTGCCAGCAGCCCGGGCAATGAGCAGTTCTTC. Amino acid sequence: CASSPGNEQFF.

The CDR3 bases are TGTGCCAGCAGTGAGGACAGGGTCCGCACCGGGGAGCTGTTTTTT. Translating gives CASSEDRVRTGELFF. The chain employs TRBV6-1 and TRBJ2-2, with 8 bases aligning to TRBD1. Per the germline V gene, CDR1 is MNHNS and CDR2 is SASEGT. Trimming took 3 bases from V and 4 from J; bases not matched to a gene: 4. The CDR3 contains 15 residues.

This clone was detected a few times. V usage is TRBV14 and J usage is TRBJ2-3, with 8 nucleotides matching TRBD1. Germline V gene sequence: CDR1 SGHDN, CDR2 FVKESK. V shed 7 bases, J shed 4 bases, and the junction held 13 bases outside the gene matches. This CDR3 contains 16 residues. CDR3: CASNSRRTGIADTQYF. The CDR3, as DNA: TGTGCCAGCAACAGCCGAAGGACAGGGATTGCAGATACGCAGTATTTT.

This clone turned up a few times. The chain links TRBV7-2 to TRBJ2-5; 9 positions agree with TRBD1. Trimming at V came to 4 bases and at J to 8 bases, leaving 8 bases not matched to a gene. CDR1 SGHTA and CDR2 FQGNSA come from the germline V gene. The CDR3 contains 14 residues. CDR3 sequence: CASSSGQGLETQYF. Here the CDR3 DNA reads TGTGCCAGCAGCTCGGGACAGGGATTGGAAACCCAGTACTTC.

The chain has TRBV29-1 and TRBJ1-1, with D possibly being TRBD1 (5 bases). This CDR3 is 14 amino acids long. The V and J ends lost 4 bases and 0 bases respectively, with 12 bases between them. Germline loops: CDR1 SQVTM, CDR2 ANQGSEA. CDR3 sequence: CSVAVRGLNTEAFF. The CDR3 bases are TGCAGCGTTGCGGTAAGGGGATTGAACACTGAAGCTTTCTTT.

This clone was seen a few times. V and J are TRBV15 and TRBJ2-7, with unresolved D. CDR1 is LNHNV, CDR2 YYDKDF, per germline (reference sequence). The V gene lost 3 bases and the J gene lost 5 bases, with 14 bases spanning the gap. The CDR3 is 14 amino acids. CDR3 in amino acids: CATSSEKAGHEQYF. DNA for the CDR3: TGTGCCACCAGCAGTGAAAAGGCAGGACACGAGCAGTACTTC.

J is TRBJ2-5 and V is TRBV29-1; a possible D gene is TRBD2 (6 bases). TRBJ2-7 matches the DNA end more closely, so the J call is doubtful. CDR1 and CDR2 from the germline V gene are SQVTM and ANQGSEA. CDR3 size: 15 residues. The CDR3 protein is CSVVKGASDVYEQYF. The CDR3 coding sequence is TGCAGCGTTGTAAAAGGGGCTAGCGACGTTTACGAGCAGTACTTC.

The chain couples TRBV9 to TRBJ2-5; 10 bases map to TRBD1. The CDR3 runs 16 residues. Losses at the gene ends were 0 bases for V and 4 bases for J; bases not matched to a gene: 6. The germline CDR1 and CDR2 sequences are SGDLS and YYNGEE. CDR3 coding DNA: TGTGCCAGCAGCGTAGATTGGACAGGGGGGAGAGAGACCCAGTACTTC. It yields the protein CASSVDWTGGRETQYF.